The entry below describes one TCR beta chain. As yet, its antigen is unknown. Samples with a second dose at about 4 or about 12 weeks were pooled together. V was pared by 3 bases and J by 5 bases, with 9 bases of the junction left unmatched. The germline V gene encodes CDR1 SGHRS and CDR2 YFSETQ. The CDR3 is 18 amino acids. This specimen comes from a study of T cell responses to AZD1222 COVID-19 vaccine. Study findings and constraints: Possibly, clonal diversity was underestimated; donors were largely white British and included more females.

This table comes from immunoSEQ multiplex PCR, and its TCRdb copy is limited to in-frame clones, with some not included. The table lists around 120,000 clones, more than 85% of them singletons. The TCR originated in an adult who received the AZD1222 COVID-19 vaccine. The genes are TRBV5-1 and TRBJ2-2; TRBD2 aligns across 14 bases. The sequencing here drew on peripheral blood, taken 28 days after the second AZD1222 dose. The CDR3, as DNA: TGCGCCAGCAGCTCCGTGCCGGGACTAGCGGGAGATACCGGGGAGCTGTTTTTT. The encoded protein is CASSSVPGLAGDTGELFF.